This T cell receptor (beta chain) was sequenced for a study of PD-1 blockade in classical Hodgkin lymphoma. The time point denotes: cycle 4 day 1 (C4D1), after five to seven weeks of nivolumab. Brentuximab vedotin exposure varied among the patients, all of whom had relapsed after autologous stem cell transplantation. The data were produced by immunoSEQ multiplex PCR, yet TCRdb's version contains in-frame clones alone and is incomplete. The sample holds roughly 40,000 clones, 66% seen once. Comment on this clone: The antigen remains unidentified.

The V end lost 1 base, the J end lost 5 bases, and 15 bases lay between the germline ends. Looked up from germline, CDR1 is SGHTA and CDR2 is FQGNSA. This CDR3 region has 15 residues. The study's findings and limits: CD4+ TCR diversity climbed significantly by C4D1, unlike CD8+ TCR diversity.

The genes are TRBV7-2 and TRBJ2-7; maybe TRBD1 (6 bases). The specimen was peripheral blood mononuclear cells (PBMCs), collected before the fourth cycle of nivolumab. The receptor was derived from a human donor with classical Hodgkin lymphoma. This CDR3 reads CASSLVGQGFNEQYF. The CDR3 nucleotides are TGTGCCAGCAGCTTAGTTGGCCAGGGGTTCAACGAGCAGTACTTC.